This T cell receptor beta chain was sequenced during a study of human T cells and chemical hapten exposure. Turning to the study itself: Patients got weekly scalp diphenylcyclopropenone doses over the approximately 24-week study.

V lost 0 bases, J lost 3 bases, and 9 bases lay in between. The germline CDR1 and CDR2 sequences are LGHDT and YNNKEL (reference sequence). This CDR3 region has 14 residues. Time point defined: patch test 1, 2 weeks after DPC sensitization. Indicated treatment: therapeutic diphenylcyclopropenone sensitization with weekly scalp DPC. TCRdb used MiXCR to reprocess the RACE reads, holding one entry per CDR3 protein. The table has around 150,000 distinct CDR3 sequences, 13% to 15% seen once. The source material was whole blood, sampled in connection with sensitization to the hapten diphenylcyclopropenone (DPC). J is TRBJ2-7 and V is TRBV3-1; the D is unclear. This receptor was taken from a woman between 25 and 40 years old with alopecia areata. Some clones in this sample may be carry-over from other donors' samples. The CDR3 loop is CASSQEPNLYEQYF. In DNA form, the CDR3 reads TGTGCCAGCAGCCAAGAGCCAAACCTCTACGAGCAGTACTTC.